The TCR beta chain described here comes from a study of technical replicates of blood from four donors. Clones were sequenced by immunoSEQ multiplex PCR, and TCRdb holds only the in-frame ones, with some missing. This sample carries some 80,000 clones, roughly 96% of them seen once, and the ten largest clones take about 0.3%. From germline, CDR1 is MNHEY and CDR2 SMNVEV (reference sequence). V lost 1 base, J lost 3 bases, and 8 bases stayed unmatched. CDR3 size: 17 residues. The chain carries TRBV27 and TRBJ1-5; 8 positions match TRBD1. The TCR originated in a human donor in good health. What was sequenced was T cells isolated from PBMCs. The CDR3 sequence is CASSLLWDRKLNQPQHF. CDR3 DNA: TGTGCCAGCAGTTTATTATGGGACAGGAAGCTCAATCAGCCCCAGCATTTT.